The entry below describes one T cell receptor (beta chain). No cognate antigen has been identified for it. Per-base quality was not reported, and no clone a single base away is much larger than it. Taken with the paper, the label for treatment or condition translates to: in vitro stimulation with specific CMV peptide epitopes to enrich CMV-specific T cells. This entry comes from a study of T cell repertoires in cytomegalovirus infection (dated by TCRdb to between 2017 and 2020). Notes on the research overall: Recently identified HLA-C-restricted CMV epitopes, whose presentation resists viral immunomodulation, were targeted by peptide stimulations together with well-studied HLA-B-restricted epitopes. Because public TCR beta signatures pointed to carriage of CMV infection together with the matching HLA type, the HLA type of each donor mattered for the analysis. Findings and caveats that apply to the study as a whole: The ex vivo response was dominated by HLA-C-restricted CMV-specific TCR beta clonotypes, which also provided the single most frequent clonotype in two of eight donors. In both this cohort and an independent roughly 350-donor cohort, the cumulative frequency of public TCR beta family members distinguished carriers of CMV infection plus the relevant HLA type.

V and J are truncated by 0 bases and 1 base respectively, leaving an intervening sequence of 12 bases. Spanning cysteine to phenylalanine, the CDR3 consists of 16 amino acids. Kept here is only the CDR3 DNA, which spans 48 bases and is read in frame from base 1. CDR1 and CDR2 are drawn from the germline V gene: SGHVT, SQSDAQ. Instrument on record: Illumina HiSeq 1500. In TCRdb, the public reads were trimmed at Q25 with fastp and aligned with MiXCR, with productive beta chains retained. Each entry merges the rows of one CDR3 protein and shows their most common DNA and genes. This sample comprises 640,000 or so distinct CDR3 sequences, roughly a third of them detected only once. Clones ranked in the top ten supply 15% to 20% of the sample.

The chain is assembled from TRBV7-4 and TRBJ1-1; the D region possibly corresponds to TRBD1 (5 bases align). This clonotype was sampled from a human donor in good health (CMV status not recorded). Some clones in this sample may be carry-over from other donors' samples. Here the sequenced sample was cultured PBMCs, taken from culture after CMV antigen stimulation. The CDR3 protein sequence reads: CASSLAYAGSNTEAFF. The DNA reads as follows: TGTGCCAGCAGCTTAGCGTACGCAGGGTCGAACACTGAAGCTTTCTTT.